This T cell receptor (beta chain) was sequenced during a study of blood T cell repertoires in COVID-19. Looking at the study overall: Spain, Italy and the United States supplied samples that represented acute and convalescent COVID-19. PBMCs, B-cell-depleted T cells, or T cells provided the cDNA or gDNA that made up the material.

Original methodology: Reference gene primers were amplified, and this amplification served to estimate nucleated cell counts. Data came from immunoSEQ multiplex PCR; TCRdb stores just in-frame clones and leaves some out. V, J and clone size are those of that table, while D and trimming were read from the DNA. The table includes about 89,000 clones, approximately 90% detected once. Germline CDR1 reads SGHTA; CDR2 reads FQGNSA. This CDR3 has 15 residues. After removal of 1 base from V and 2 bases from J, the junction contained 2 bases not matched to a gene. The V call is TRBV7-2, the J call TRBJ2-1, with 7 bases aligning to TRBD1. Sequencing was done on a sample of peripheral blood. This TCR was recovered from a human donor with active COVID-19. The donor label of this sample is uncertain. In DNA, the CDR3 is TGTGCCAGCAGCTTAGTAACAGGGGCCTACAATGAGCAGTTCTTC. It yields the protein CASSLVTGAYNEQFF.